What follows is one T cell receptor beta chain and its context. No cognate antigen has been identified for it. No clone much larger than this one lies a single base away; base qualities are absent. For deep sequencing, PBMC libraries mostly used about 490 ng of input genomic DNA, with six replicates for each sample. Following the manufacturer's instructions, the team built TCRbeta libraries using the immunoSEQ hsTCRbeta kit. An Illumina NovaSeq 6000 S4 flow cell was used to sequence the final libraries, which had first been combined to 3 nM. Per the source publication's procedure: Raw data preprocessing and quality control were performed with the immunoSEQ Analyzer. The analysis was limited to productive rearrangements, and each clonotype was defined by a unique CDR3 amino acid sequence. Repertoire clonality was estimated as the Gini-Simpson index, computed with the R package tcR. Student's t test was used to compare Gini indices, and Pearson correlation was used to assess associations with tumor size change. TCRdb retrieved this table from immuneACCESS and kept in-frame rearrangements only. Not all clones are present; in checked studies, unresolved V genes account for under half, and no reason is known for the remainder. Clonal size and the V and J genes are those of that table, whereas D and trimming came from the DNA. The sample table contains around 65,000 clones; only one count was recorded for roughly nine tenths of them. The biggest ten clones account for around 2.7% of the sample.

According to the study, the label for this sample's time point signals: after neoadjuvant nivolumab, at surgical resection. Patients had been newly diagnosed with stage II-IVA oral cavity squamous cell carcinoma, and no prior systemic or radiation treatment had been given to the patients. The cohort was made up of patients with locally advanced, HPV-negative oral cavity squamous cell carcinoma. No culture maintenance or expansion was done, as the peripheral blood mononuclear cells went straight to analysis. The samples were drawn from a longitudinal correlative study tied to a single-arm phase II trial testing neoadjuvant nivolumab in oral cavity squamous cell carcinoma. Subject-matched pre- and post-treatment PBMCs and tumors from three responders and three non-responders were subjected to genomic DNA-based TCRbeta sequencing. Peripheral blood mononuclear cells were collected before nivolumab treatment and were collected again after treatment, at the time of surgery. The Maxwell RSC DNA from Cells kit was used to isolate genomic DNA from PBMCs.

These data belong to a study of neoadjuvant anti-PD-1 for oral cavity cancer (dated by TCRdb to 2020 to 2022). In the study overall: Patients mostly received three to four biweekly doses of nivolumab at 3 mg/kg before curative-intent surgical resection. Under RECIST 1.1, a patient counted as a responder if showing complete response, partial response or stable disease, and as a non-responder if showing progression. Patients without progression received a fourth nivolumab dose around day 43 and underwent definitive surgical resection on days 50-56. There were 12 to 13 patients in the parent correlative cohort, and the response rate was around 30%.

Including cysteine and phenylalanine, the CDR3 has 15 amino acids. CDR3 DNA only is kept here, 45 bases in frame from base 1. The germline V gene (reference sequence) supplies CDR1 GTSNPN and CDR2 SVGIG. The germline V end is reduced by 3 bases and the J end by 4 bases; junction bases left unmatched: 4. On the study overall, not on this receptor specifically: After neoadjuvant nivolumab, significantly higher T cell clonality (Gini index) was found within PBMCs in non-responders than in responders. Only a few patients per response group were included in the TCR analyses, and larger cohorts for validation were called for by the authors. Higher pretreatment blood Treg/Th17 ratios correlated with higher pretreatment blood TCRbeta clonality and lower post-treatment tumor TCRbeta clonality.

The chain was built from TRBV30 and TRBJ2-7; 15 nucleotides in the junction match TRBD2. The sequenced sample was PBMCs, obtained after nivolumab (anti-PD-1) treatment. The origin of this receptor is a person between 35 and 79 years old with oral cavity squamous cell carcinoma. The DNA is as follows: TGTGCCTGGAGCGATGGGACTAGCGGGGGGTACGAGCAGTACTTC. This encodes CAWSDGTSGGYEQYF.